Sequencing of this TCR beta chain was carried out in a study of shared clonotypes between healthy human individuals. Study-level points and caveats: The sampled material consisted only of blood, and tissue repertoires are likely to differ.

Turning to this clone: Its matching antigen is unknown.

Profiling relied on immunoSEQ multiplex PCR, and the TCRdb table lists in-frame clones only, not all of them. The profile shows hundreds of thousands of clones, around two thirds of them singletons. The CDR3 length is 12 residues. The V and J ends lost 5 bases and 6 bases respectively, with 14 bases between them. Germline V CDR1 and CDR2: SQVTM, ANQGSEA. The sequence derives from a woman aged 30 to 39 in good health. Sample: memory CD4+ T cells sorted from blood. Subset here: CD45RA-negative fraction. The chain links TRBV29-1 to TRBJ2-7; D gene unclear. In DNA form, the CDR3 reads TGCAGCGTTTGTTGCCAGGAAGGCGAGCAGTACTTC. It is translated as CSVCCQEGEQYF.